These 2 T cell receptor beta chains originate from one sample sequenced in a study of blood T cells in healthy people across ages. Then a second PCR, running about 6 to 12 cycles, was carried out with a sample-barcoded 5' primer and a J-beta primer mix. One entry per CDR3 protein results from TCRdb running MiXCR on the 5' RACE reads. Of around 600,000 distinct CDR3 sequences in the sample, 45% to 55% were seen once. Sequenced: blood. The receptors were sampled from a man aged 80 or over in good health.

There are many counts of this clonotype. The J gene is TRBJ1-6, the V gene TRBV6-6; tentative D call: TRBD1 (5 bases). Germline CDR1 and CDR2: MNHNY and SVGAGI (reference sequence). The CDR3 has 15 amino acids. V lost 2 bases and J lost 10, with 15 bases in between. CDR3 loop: CASSYPKGIGSPLHF. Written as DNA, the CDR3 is TGTGCCAGCAGTTACCCTAAGGGGATCGGGTCACCCCTCCACTTT.

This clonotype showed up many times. The CDR3 nucleotides read TGTGCCAGCAGCCTCTGGGGGCCTAAAGCGGGCGAGCAGTACTTC. Its protein is CASSLWGPKAGEQYF. J is TRBJ2-7 and V is TRBV6-6; either TRBD1 or TRBD2 may supply D (6 bases each). V lost 6 bases to trimming and J lost 6 bases, with 21 bases between them. Germline CDR1 is MNHNY and CDR2 is SVGAGI (reference sequence). CDR3 length: 15 amino acids.